One sample yielded the 20 T cell receptor beta chains listed below, sequenced in a study of T cells after yellow fever vaccination. One entry per CDR3 protein results from TCRdb running MiXCR on the 5' RACE reads. Of about 350,000 distinct CDR3 sequences listed, under 15% were seen once; the top ten hold approximately 3.4%. The sequencing used CD4+ T cells sorted from PBMCs, collected 15 days after the yellow fever booster vaccination. All receptors derive from a man between 18 and 35 years old who received the YFV17D yellow fever vaccine.

This clonotype occurred a few times. The V gene is TRBV12-3 or TRBV12-4, the J gene TRBJ1-2; no firm D call. Between the trimmed V and J ends, which lost 6 bases and 8 bases, there was a span of 16 bases. This CDR3 has 13 amino acids. The DNA of the CDR3 is TGTGCCAGCAGCAAAGACCAGCGCGGGGGCTACACCTTC. Protein product: CASSKDQRGGYTF.

This clonotype was detected a few times. For the CDR3, the DNA is TGTGCCATCTTGGATGGGGGGCGTAGCTATGGCTACACCTTC. Amino acids: CAILDGGRSYGYTF. The chain employs TRBV28 and TRBJ1-2; maybe TRBD1 (6 bases). The V end was cut by 10 bases, the J end by 4 bases, with 19 bases between. CDR1 MDHEN and CDR2 SYDVKM come from the germline V gene. The CDR3 spans 14 residues.

The rearrangement links TRBV5-1 to TRBJ2-5, with 7 bases that match TRBD1. The V gene's germline CDR1 is SGHRS and CDR2 YFSETQ. The CDR3 contains 15 residues. J lost 0 bases, V lost 4 bases, and 6 bases had no gene match. In DNA, the CDR3 is TGCGCCAGCAGCGGGGGACAGCCGTACCAAGAGACCCAGTACTTC. It encodes CASSGGQPYQETQYF.

The V call is TRBV12-5, the J call TRBJ2-1, with 16 bases that match TRBD2. The CDR3 has 20 amino acids. Trimming cost V 1 base and J 4 bases; bases outside gene matches: 10. Looked up from germline, CDR1 is LGHNT and CDR2 is FRNRAP. The CDR3 DNA is TGTGCTAGTGGTTTGGACAGAAAGGGACTAGCGGGGGGGTTTTACAATGAGCAGTTCTTC. This translates into CASGLDRKGLAGGFYNEQFF.

V is TRBV11-2 and J is TRBJ2-3; D unclear. Germline CDR1 is SGHAT and CDR2 is FQNNGV. Trimming took off 6 bases at V and 4 bases at J, with 11 bases between the two ends. The CDR3 runs 13 residues. This CDR3 is CASSSDPPDTQYF. As DNA, the CDR3 is TGTGCCAGCAGTTCAGACCCACCAGATACGCAGTATTTT. The variable domain in full, with the rest retrieved from reference TRBV11-2 and TRBJ2-3, is EAGVAQSPRYKIIEKRQSVAFWCNPISGHATLYWYQQILGQGPKLLIQFQNNGVVDDSQLPKDRFSAERLKGVDSTLKIQPAKLEDSAVYLCASSSDPPDTQYFGPGTRLTVL.

The rearrangement uses TRBV3-1 and TRBJ2-1, with D possibly being TRBD2 (5 bases). Germline lookup yields CDR1 LGHDT and CDR2 YNNKEL (reference sequence). Trimming stripped 1 base from V and 10 bases from J, with 17 bases between. This CDR3 region has 15 residues. The CDR3 DNA sequence: TGTGCCAGCAGCCAAGTGTGGCTAGCCTTAGGAGAGCAGTTCTTC. Protein product: CASSQVWLALGEQFF.

This clonotype showed up many times. The chain employs TRBV6-1 and TRBJ2-2; D remains unclear. V was pared by 2 bases and J by 6 bases, with 10 bases between. The germline V gene has CDR1 MNHNS and CDR2 SASEGT. This CDR3 is built from 14 residues. The CDR3 DNA is TGTGCCAGCAGTGAAAACGTTAAGGCCGGGGAGCTGTTTTTT. This codes for CASSENVKAGELFF.

This rearrangement joins TRBV11-2 to TRBJ1-1, with 7 bases aligning to TRBD1. With V trimmed by 4 bases and J by 4 bases, 9 bases remained unmatched. This CDR3 has 15 amino acids. Germline V gene lookup returns CDR1 SGHAT and CDR2 FQNNGV. CDR3 nucleotides: TGTGCCAGCAGCTCCTACAGGGGCATGGGCACTGAAGCTTTCTTT. Amino acid sequence: CASSSYRGMGTEAFF.

V and J are TRBV29-1 and TRBJ1-5, with D uncertain. Germline V gene lookup returns CDR1 SQVTM and CDR2 ANQGSEA. CDR3 length: 14 amino acids. Trimming removed 5 bases from V and 4 bases from J, with 15 bases in between. Here the CDR3 reads CSVSHNLANQPQHF. The CDR3 DNA reads TGCAGCGTTTCGCACAATTTAGCAAATCAGCCCCAGCATTTT.

With respect to this clonotype: This sequence may be a read error, since a much larger clone differs from it by one base. V is TRBV7-8 and J is TRBJ1-1; 7 nucleotides agree with TRBD1. CDR3 length: 13 residues. V lost 4 bases, J lost 3 bases, and 2 bases stayed unmatched. CDR1 and CDR2 (germline): SGHVS, FQNEAQ. CDR3 coding DNA: TGTGCCAGCAGCTCGGGACAGTACACTGAAGCTTTCTTT. Residues: CASSSGQYTEAFF.

The rearrangement joins TRBV7-6 to TRBJ2-5; D unresolved. This CDR3 is built from 13 residues. Germline assignment: CDR1 SGHVS and CDR2 FNYEAQ. V dropped 2 bases and J dropped 5 bases, with 9 bases sitting between them. This chain's CDR3 is CASSLWQEETQYF. The CDR3, as DNA: TGTGCCAGCAGCTTATGGCAGGAGGAGACCCAGTACTTC.

This clonotype showed up just a few times. The chain carries TRBV5-1 and TRBJ2-1, with D hard to call. CDR1 and CDR2 (germline): SGHRS, YFSETQ. The CDR3 spans 16 residues. V lost 6 bases to trimming and J lost 0 bases, with 16 bases between them. The CDR3 DNA is TGCGCCAGCATGCTTGACTCGTCGGTCTCCTACAATGAGCAGTTCTTC. Encoded protein: CASMLDSSVSYNEQFF.

The J gene is TRBJ2-1, the V gene TRBV6-2 or TRBV6-3; 7 positions match TRBD2. Germline V gene data show CDR1 as MNHEY and CDR2 as SVGEGT. With V trimmed by 11 bases and J by 0 bases, 10 bases remained unmatched. The CDR3 consists of 15 residues. CDR3 protein: CACKAGTSSYNEQFF. DNA of the CDR3: TGTGCCTGTAAAGCGGGGACCAGCTCCTACAATGAGCAGTTCTTC.

This clonotype has only a few counts. The chain recombines TRBV10-3 with TRBJ1-4; D is ambiguous. The V and J ends lost 2 bases and 7 bases respectively, with 8 bases between them. The CDR3 is 13 amino acids. Germline V gene sequence: CDR1 ENHRY, CDR2 SYGVKD. The CDR3, as DNA: TGTGCCATCAGTGAGGATAAGGGTGAAAAACTGTTTTTT. This encodes CAISEDKGEKLFF.

The chain links TRBV3-1 to TRBJ2-5, with D uncertain. The CDR3 runs 14 residues. Per the germline V gene, CDR1 is LGHDT and CDR2 is YNNKEL (reference sequence). V lost 5 bases and J lost 2, with 12 bases in between. The CDR3 DNA is TGTGCCAGCAGCGGACGCAGATTTCAAGAGACCCAGTACTTC. As protein: CASSGRRFQETQYF.

This chain links TRBV5-5 with TRBJ1-1; D might be TRBD1 (5 bases). This CDR3 region has 19 residues. Trimming stripped 3 bases from V and 2 bases from J, with 26 bases between. The germline V gene has CDR1 SGHKS and CDR2 YYEKEE (reference sequence). The CDR3 DNA reads as TGTGCCAGCAGCTCCCGGACCCCAGGGCCAGATTTTCGTAACACTGAAGCTTTCTTT. It specifies CASSSRTPGPDFRNTEAFF. The full variable domain, in which reference TRBV5-5 and TRBJ1-1 provide the parts outside the CDR3, is DAGVTQSPTHLIKTRGQQVTLRCSPISGHKSVSWYQQVLGQGPQFIFQYYEKEERGRGNFPDRFSARQFPNYSSELNVNALLLGDSALYLCASSSRTPGPDFRNTEAFFGQGTRLTVV.

This clonotype was seen only a few times. It is likely a read error, because the conserved phenylalanine at the end of the CDR3 is missing. The chain couples TRBV20-1 to TRBJ1-6; D is undetermined. CDR3 length: 13 amino acids. From germline, CDR1 is DFQATT and CDR2 SNEGSKA (reference sequence). The ends were cut back, 3 bases at V and 4 bases at J, with 7 bases in the middle. The CDR3 nucleotides are TGCAGTGCTAGGACGGTTTATAATTCACCCCTCCACCTT. Protein product: CSARTVYNSPLHL.

The chain couples TRBV5-4 to TRBJ2-2; a weak D match, TRBD2 (5 bases). Germline assignment: CDR1 SGHNT and CDR2 YYREEE (reference sequence). The V end lost 0 bases, the J end lost 4 bases, and 13 bases lay between the germline ends. The CDR3 length is 16 residues. CDR3 residues: CASSLARGSRTGELFF. The CDR3 DNA sequence: TGTGCCAGCAGCTTGGCCAGAGGGTCGCGCACCGGGGAGCTGTTTTTT.

Only a few counts were recorded for this clonotype. V gene TRBV14 combines with J gene TRBJ2-5, with 13 bases lining up with TRBD2. Trimming at V came to 1 base and at J to 3 bases, leaving 2 bases not matched to a gene. The V gene's germline CDR1 is SGHDN and CDR2 FVKESK. This CDR3 has 16 amino acids. The CDR3 region is CASSQGLAGGKETQYF. In DNA, the CDR3 is TGTGCCAGCAGCCAAGGACTAGCGGGGGGTAAAGAGACCCAGTACTTC.

This clonotype turned up a few times. The chain joins TRBV12-3 or TRBV12-4 to TRBJ2-7, with D hard to call. CDR3 length: 13 residues. The V gene lost 3 bases and the J gene lost 3 bases, with 9 bases spanning the gap. The CDR3 coding sequence is TGTGCCAGCAGTTTGTACCTCTTCTACGAGCAGTACTTC. Its translation: CASSLYLFYEQYF.